The T cell receptor beta chain under discussion was sequenced for a study of shared clonotypes between healthy human individuals. Study-wide results and caveats: Among the subsets, naive ones generally showed larger estimated richness than memory ones.

For every subset, genomic DNA was evenly distributed across several immunoSEQ plates. Here immunoSEQ multiplex PCR was the method, and the copy in TCRdb shows in-frame clones only, minus some. The data contain around 2,000,000 clones, approximately 94% of them singletons. In regard to this clone: Its target is unknown.

It was CD45RO-negative cells, positively selected for CCR7, that made up naive CD8 cells, with terminally differentiated effector memory CD45RA+ cells excluded. Germline V gene lookup returns CDR1 SEHNR and CDR2 FQNEAQ (reference sequence). The CDR3 extends over 15 amino acids. V was cut by 5 bases and J by 1 base, with 14 bases left in between. This TCR was sampled from a young man in good health. Sequencing used naive CD8+ T cells sorted from blood. This chain uses TRBV7-9 with TRBJ2-5, with D perhaps matching TRBD2 (6 bases). The CDR3 bases are TGTGCCAGCAGCCACTCGGAGGAGGGCCAAGAGACCCAGTACTTC. As protein: CASSHSEEGQETQYF.